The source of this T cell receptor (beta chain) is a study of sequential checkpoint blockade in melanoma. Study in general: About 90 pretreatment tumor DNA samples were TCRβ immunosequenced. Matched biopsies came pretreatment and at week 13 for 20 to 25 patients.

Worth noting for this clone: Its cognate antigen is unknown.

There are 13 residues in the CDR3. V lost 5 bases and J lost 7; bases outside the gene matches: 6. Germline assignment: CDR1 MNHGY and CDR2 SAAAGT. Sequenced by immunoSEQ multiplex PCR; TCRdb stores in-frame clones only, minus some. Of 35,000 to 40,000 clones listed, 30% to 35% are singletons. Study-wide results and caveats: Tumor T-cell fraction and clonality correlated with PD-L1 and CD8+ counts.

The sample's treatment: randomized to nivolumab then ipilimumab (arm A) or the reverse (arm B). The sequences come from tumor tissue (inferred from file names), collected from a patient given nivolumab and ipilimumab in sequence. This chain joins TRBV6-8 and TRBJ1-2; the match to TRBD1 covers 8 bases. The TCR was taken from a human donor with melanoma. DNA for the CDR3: TGTGCCAGCAGTAGTTACAGGGGGGGTGGCTACACCTTC. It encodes CASSSYRGGGYTF.